One sample yielded the 32 T cell receptor beta chains listed below, sequenced in a study of blood T cell repertoires in COVID-19. Here immunoSEQ multiplex PCR was the method, and the copy in TCRdb shows in-frame clones only, minus some. The data hold roughly 150,000 clones, with 82% observed a single time. Sequencing was carried out using PBMCs or T cells enriched from blood (not recorded which). These receptors all come from a man in his fifties or sixties who had recovered from COVID-19.

The chain uses TRBV6-1 and TRBJ2-7; unclear D gene. V was pared by 2 bases and J by 5 bases, with 10 bases between. The CDR3 loop spans 13 amino acids. CDR1 and CDR2 from the germline V gene are MNHNS and SASEGT. The CDR3 loop is CASSEFVEDEQYF. DNA for the CDR3: TGTGCCAGCAGTGAATTCGTCGAGGACGAGCAGTACTTC.

This clone has a handful of counts. The genes are TRBV6-5 and TRBJ1-6, with 7 bases identical to TRBD1. This CDR3 contains 13 residues. Germline CDR1 is MNHEY and CDR2 is SVGAGI. With 10 bases clipped from V and 6 bases from J, the junction kept 6 bases outside the gene matches. As DNA, the CDR3 is TGTGCCACCTACAGGGGCGCTAATTCACCCCTCCACTTT. Its translation is CATYRGANSPLHF.

The rearrangement uses TRBV30 and TRBJ1-2; 12 nucleotides line up with TRBD1. The CDR3 contains 15 residues. Germline V gene sequence: CDR1 GTSNPN, CDR2 SVGIG (reference sequence). The ends lost 6 bases at V and 4 bases at J; junction bases unmatched: 9. As DNA, the CDR3 is TGTGCCTGCCATGGGACAGGGGGCATTGGCTATGGCTACACCTTC. As protein: CACHGTGGIGYGYTF.

The V call is TRBV7-9, the J call TRBJ1-6, with 7 bases identical to TRBD1. CDR1 and CDR2 (germline): SEHNR, FQNEAQ (reference sequence). CDR3 length equals 15 residues. The ends lost 5 bases at V and 8 bases at J; junction bases unmatched: 9. The CDR3 protein is CASSARRGIDSPLHF. CDR3 coding DNA: TGTGCCAGCAGCGCGCGCAGGGGGATTGATTCACCCCTCCACTTT.

This chain uses TRBV6-1 with TRBJ2-1; D might be TRBD2 (6 bases). CDR1 and CDR2 (germline): MNHNS, SASEGT. Trimming stripped 3 bases from V and 4 bases from J, with 7 bases between. The CDR3 length is 13 residues. The CDR3 spells CASSDGLYNEQFF. In DNA form, the CDR3 reads TGTGCCAGCAGTGACGGACTATACAATGAGCAGTTCTTC.

The chain couples TRBV6-1 to TRBJ2-1, with D uncertain. From germline, CDR1 is MNHNS and CDR2 SASEGT. V was trimmed by 0 bases and J by 0 bases, leaving 9 bases between them. CDR3 length equals 16 residues. Here the CDR3 DNA reads TGTGCCAGCAGTGAAGCGGCCTCGGGCTCCTACAATGAGCAGTTCTTC. Translating it yields CASSEAASGSYNEQFF.

This clone has a single count. CDR3 DNA sequence: TGCGCCAGCAGTTTGAGACAGGGAGATGAAAAACTGTTTTTT. This sequence encodes CASSLRQGDEKLFF. This rearrangement joins TRBV5-1 to TRBJ1-4; 7 bases align to TRBD1. This CDR3 is built from 14 residues. Germline lookup yields CDR1 SGHRS and CDR2 YFSETQ. V lost 5 bases and J lost 6; bases outside the gene matches: 7.

This chain links TRBV28 with TRBJ2-4, with D perhaps matching TRBD1 (6 bases). The V end lost 2 bases, the J end lost 8 bases, and 16 bases lay between the germline ends. The CDR3 spans 15 residues. Germline CDR1 is MDHEN and CDR2 is SYDVKM. The CDR3 region has the DNA TGTGCCAGCAGTTTACCGTCTGCAGGGGCAGACATTCAGTACTTC. The encoded protein is CASSLPSAGADIQYF.

This rearrangement joins TRBV19 to TRBJ1-3; the D gene is possibly TRBD1 (5 bases). Germline CDR1 LNHDA, CDR2 SQIVND (reference sequence). This CDR3 spans 17 amino acids. The V end lost 8 bases, the J end lost 2 bases, and 22 bases lay between the germline ends. In nucleotides, the CDR3 is TGTGCCAGTGGGGCGTCCGGAAGGGATGGGACTGGAAACACCATATATTTT. Amino acids: CASGASGRDGTGNTIYF.

The chain uses TRBV5-1 and TRBJ1-5; the D is unclear. This CDR3 has 13 amino acids. Germline CDR1 is SGHRS and CDR2 is YFSETQ. Trimming pared 5 bases from V and 0 bases from J, leaving 6 bases between. The CDR3 DNA reads as TGCGCCAGCAGAGGAGATAGCAATCAGCCCCAGCATTTT. The encoded protein is CASRGDSNQPQHF.

J is TRBJ1-6 and V is TRBV7-8; D possibly corresponds to TRBD1 (5 bases). V gave up 2 bases and J gave up 0 bases, with 11 bases separating them. CDR3 size: 17 residues. Germline V lookup: CDR1 SGHVS, CDR2 FQNEAQ. Written as DNA, the CDR3 is TGTGCCAGCAGCTTACCCACAGGAGCCTCCTATAATTCACCCCTCCACTTT. This codes for CASSLPTGASYNSPLHF.

The chain joins TRBV27 to TRBJ2-7; D ambiguous. The germline V gene encodes CDR1 MNHEY and CDR2 SMNVEV (reference sequence). V shed 6 bases and J shed 1 base, with 13 bases lying between them. The CDR3 spans 14 residues. CDR3 in DNA: TGTGCCAGCAGACACCTCAGACAATCCTACGAGCAGTACTTC. It yields the protein CASRHLRQSYEQYF.

The chain is built from TRBV7-3 and TRBJ2-2; a weak D match, TRBD2 (6 bases). The CDR3 covers 12 residues. Trimming took 6 bases from V and 11 from J, leaving 13 bases between them. Germline CDR1 SGHTA, CDR2 FQGTGA. The CDR3 here is CASSGGGEELFF. CDR3 DNA: TGTGCCAGCAGTGGAGGCGGGGAAGAGCTGTTTTTT.

This chain joins TRBV28 and TRBJ2-3; 12 nucleotides agree with TRBD2. Germline loops: CDR1 MDHEN, CDR2 SYDVKM. This CDR3 has 15 amino acids. V shed 5 bases and J 8 bases; nucleotides not matched to a gene: 8. This chain's CDR3 is CASSILAGGKSTQYF. CDR3 nucleotides: TGTGCCAGCAGTATCCTAGCGGGGGGGAAGTCTACGCAGTATTTT.

The genes are TRBV3-1 (or the pseudogene TRBV3-2) and TRBJ1-2; 8 nucleotides line up with TRBD1. The CDR3 loop spans 14 amino acids. The germline CDR1 and CDR2 sequences are LGHDT and YNNKEL (reference sequence). V lost 2 bases to trimming and J lost 8 bases; unmatched junction nucleotides: 7. In DNA form, the CDR3 reads TGTGCCAGCAGCCAAACGGACAGGGAGGGAGGCTACACCTTC. Its translation is CASSQTDREGGYTF.

V is TRBV7-9 and J is TRBJ1-1, with D hard to call. Per the germline V gene, CDR1 is SEHNR and CDR2 is FQNEAQ (reference sequence). This CDR3 region has 16 residues. The ends were cut back, 7 bases at V and 4 bases at J, with 22 bases in the middle. DNA of the CDR3: TGTGCCAGCACCGAATCGTCGGGGTTTGCCGTCACTGAAGCTTTCTTT. Translating it yields CASTESSGFAVTEAFF.

The chain couples TRBV2 to TRBJ1-2; D gene uncertain. Germline CDR1 is SNHLY and CDR2 is FYNNEI. The CDR3 extends over 13 amino acids. V lost 6 bases and J 3 bases, leaving 11 bases between the germline ends. CDR3 residues: CASSREGHYGYTF. The CDR3 nucleotides read TGTGCCAGCAGCCGGGAGGGCCACTATGGCTACACCTTC.

The rearrangement uses TRBV5-4 and TRBJ1-1; D not certain. Trimming shortened V by 1 base and J by 3 bases, and 10 bases separated the two germline ends. Germline V gene data show CDR1 as SGHNT and CDR2 as YYREEE (reference sequence). The CDR3 length is 14 residues. The chain's CDR3 is CASSLNQEDTEAFF. DNA of the CDR3: TGTGCCAGCAGCTTGAACCAGGAGGACACTGAAGCTTTCTTT.

This clone has just one count. The CDR3 nucleotides are TGTGCCAGTTCACCTTTAACTACCTACGAGCAGTACTTC. Translation gives CASSPLTTYEQYF. The chain combines TRBV10-3 with TRBJ2-7; D call uncertain. The germline gives CDR1 ENHRY, CDR2 SYGVKD. The CDR3 is 13 amino acids. V dropped 10 bases and J dropped 2 bases, with 15 bases sitting between them.

This chain connects TRBV5-1 to TRBJ2-3; the match to TRBD1 covers 10 bases. V lost 4 bases to trimming and J lost 6 bases; unmatched junction nucleotides: 20. This CDR3 contains 19 residues. Germline V gene lookup returns CDR1 SGHRS and CDR2 YFSETQ. CDR3 sequence: CASSRPNYGGQGFVDTQYF. In nucleotides, the CDR3 is TGCGCCAGCAGCCGCCCCAATTACGGGGGACAGGGGTTCGTGGATACGCAGTATTTT. Complete variable domain (other parts from reference TRBV5-1 and TRBJ2-3): KAGVTQTPRYLIKTRGQQVTLSCSPISGHRSVSWYQQTPGQGLQFLFEYFSETQRNKGNFPGRFSGRQFSNSRSEMNVSTLELGDSALYLCASSRPNYGGQGFVDTQYFGPGTRLTVL.

This clone was picked up one time. The chain couples TRBV19 to TRBJ2-2, with TRBD1 matching over 7 bases. V shed 6 bases, J shed 3 bases, and the junction held 4 bases outside the gene matches. The CDR3 totals 14 residues. Germline lookup yields CDR1 LNHDA and CDR2 SQIVND (reference sequence). CDR3 nucleotide sequence: TGTGCCAGTAGAAACAGGGGAGACACCGGGGAGCTGTTTTTT. Encoded protein: CASRNRGDTGELFF.

The chain links TRBV28 to TRBJ1-4, with TRBD1 as a possible D gene (5 bases). Germline CDR1 and CDR2: MDHEN and SYDVKM. There are 15 residues in the CDR3. The V end was cut by 6 bases, the J end by 8 bases, with 19 bases between. In DNA form, the CDR3 reads TGTGCCAGCAGACGGGAGGACCCAAAGGGGGAAAAACTGTTTTTT. This encodes CASRREDPKGEKLFF.

This sequence joins TRBV19 and TRBJ1-5, with 9 bases that match TRBD1. The CDR3 consists of 15 residues. V trimming: 3 bases; J trimming: 6 bases; junction bases outside the gene matches: 6. From germline, CDR1 is LNHDA and CDR2 SQIVND (reference sequence). The CDR3 reads CASSIGDRDLQPQHF. The DNA for the CDR3 is TGTGCCAGTAGTATTGGGGACAGGGATCTTCAGCCCCAGCATTTT. The full variable domain, in which reference TRBV19 and TRBJ1-5 provide the parts outside the CDR3, is DGGITQSPKYLFRKEGQNVTLSCEQNLNHDAMYWYRQDPGQGLRLIYYSQIVNDFQKGDIAEGYSVSREKKESFPLTVTSAQKNPTAFYLCASSIGDRDLQPQHFGDGTRLSIL.

V is TRBV5-1 and J is TRBJ2-5; D gene ambiguous. This CDR3 spans 14 amino acids. Trimming pared 0 bases from V and 5 bases from J, leaving 11 bases between. Germline CDR1 SGHRS, CDR2 YFSETQ. The CDR3 nucleotides read TGCGCCAGCAGCTTGGCCGTCGCCAGGGAGACCCAGTACTTC. It yields the protein CASSLAVARETQYF.

V and J are TRBV7-3 and TRBJ2-1; 10 bases are shared with TRBD2. Germline trimming cut 2 bases from V and 9 bases from J; bases unmatched to any gene: 7. Germline V gene sequence: CDR1 SGHTA, CDR2 FQGTGA. The CDR3 sequence is 15 residues long. The CDR3: CASSLGSLAGVEQFF. The CDR3, as DNA: TGTGCCAGCAGCTTAGGGAGTCTAGCGGGAGTTGAGCAGTTCTTC.

The V call is TRBV12-5, the J call TRBJ2-7, with 7 positions matching TRBD1. The germline CDR1 and CDR2 sequences are LGHNT and FRNRAP. The CDR3 is 16 amino acids. Trimming cost V 1 base and J 3 bases; bases outside gene matches: 9. The CDR3 DNA follows: TGTGCTAGTGGTTTGGGCTCGCTGGGACAGCTCTACGAGCAGTACTTC. Residues: CASGLGSLGQLYEQYF.

The chain carries TRBV6-5 and TRBJ1-1, with D possibly being TRBD1 (6 bases). V was clipped by 0 bases and J by 0 bases, with 8 bases between them. The CDR3 covers 15 residues. The germline V gene encodes CDR1 MNHEY and CDR2 SVGAGI. CDR3 coding DNA: TGTGCCAGCAGTTACTCACAGGGTCTGAACACTGAAGCTTTCTTT. Protein product: CASSYSQGLNTEAFF.

This chain connects TRBV27 to TRBJ2-5; TRBD1 might be the D (5 bases). This CDR3 contains 13 residues. The germline CDR1 and CDR2 sequences are MNHEY and SMNVEV (reference sequence). Trimming cost V 7 bases and J 5 bases, with 14 bases left between them. CDR3 coding DNA: TGTGCCAGCAAGAGGTGGGGCCAGGAGACCCAGTACTTC. Its protein is CASKRWGQETQYF.

This clone is deemed medium-sized. J is TRBJ1-5 and V is TRBV10-3; D gene uncertain. From germline, CDR1 is ENHRY and CDR2 SYGVKD. The CDR3 contains 16 residues. Trimming took 3 bases from V and 0 from J, leaving 12 bases between them. The CDR3 is CAISERGDNSNQPQHF. CDR3 sequence (DNA): TGTGCCATCAGTGAACGAGGAGATAATAGCAATCAGCCCCAGCATTTT.

This sequence joins TRBV7-3 and TRBJ2-2; no definite D call. CDR3 length equals 15 residues. Between the trimmed V and J ends, which lost 3 bases and 3 bases, there was a span of 11 bases. In germline, CDR1 is SGHTA, CDR2 FQGTGA. The CDR3 DNA reads as TGTGCCAGCAGCTTGGGTAGCCGCGACACCGGGGAGCTGTTTTTT. It codes for CASSLGSRDTGELFF.

V gene TRBV7-9 combines with J gene TRBJ2-5; possible D gene TRBD2, 6 bases. Per germline, CDR1 SEHNR and CDR2 FQNEAQ (reference sequence). Trimming took off 6 bases at V and 5 bases at J, with 16 bases between the two ends. CDR3 length: 14 residues. As DNA, the CDR3 is TGTGCCAGCAGTTTCCGGACTATTGGGGAGACCCAGTACTTC. It translates to CASSFRTIGETQYF.

This chain joins TRBV24-1 and TRBJ2-3; D unresolved. CDR3 size: 14 residues. V was shortened by 1 base and J by 3 bases, with 7 bases between the two germline ends. Per germline, CDR1 KGHDR and CDR2 SFDVKD. DNA for the CDR3: TGTGCCACCAGTGATTTAAGACAAACAGATACGCAGTATTTT. It yields the protein CATSDLRQTDTQYF.